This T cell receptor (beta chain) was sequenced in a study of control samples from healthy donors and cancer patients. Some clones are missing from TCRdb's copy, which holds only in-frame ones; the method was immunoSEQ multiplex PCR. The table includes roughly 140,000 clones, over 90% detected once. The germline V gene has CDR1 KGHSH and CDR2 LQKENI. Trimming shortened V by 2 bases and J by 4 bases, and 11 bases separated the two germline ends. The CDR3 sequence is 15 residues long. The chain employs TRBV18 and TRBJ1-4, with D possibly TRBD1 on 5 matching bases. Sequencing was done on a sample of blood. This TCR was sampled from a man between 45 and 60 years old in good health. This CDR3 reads CASSPGQGYNEKLFF. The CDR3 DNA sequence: TGTGCCAGCTCACCAGGGCAGGGATATAATGAAAAACTGTTTTTT.